This is a list of T cell receptor beta chains from one sample in a study of CD8 T cells in Susac syndrome. TCRdb fed the immunoSEQ multiplex PCR reads into MiXCR, producing one record per CDR3 protein. The table has around 150,000 distinct CDR3 sequences, approximately 96% seen once. The sequenced material came from CD4+ T cells from PBMCs. These receptor sequences come from a human donor with Susac syndrome. CDR3s include the opening cysteine and the closing phenylalanine or tryptophan. D genes are given only for firm matches.

v_gene	d_gene	j_gene	CDR3aa
TRBV14	TRBD2	TRBJ2-7	CASSLPGTSGRREQYF
TRBV28	.	TRBJ2-5	CASSFVYGGGKETQYF
TRBV5-1	TRBD1	TRBJ2-7	CASKLPGTGVTYEQYF
TRBV11-2	TRBD2	TRBJ2-3	CASSLLSGGSSTDTQYF
TRBV25-1	.	TRBJ1-2	CASSSPAYGYTF
TRBV5-1	.	TRBJ2-3	CASSFRSGKAQYF
TRBV19	TRBD2	TRBJ2-1	CATQDPGLAGVLQFF
TRBV15	.	TRBJ2-3	CATSRGSRGSDTQYF
TRBV29-1	.	TRBJ2-4	CSVGKGGRENIQYF
TRBV7-9	.	TRBJ1-4	CASSLGDTNEKLFF
TRBV20-1	.	TRBJ2-3	CSAKQGGGSTDTQYF
TRBV9	.	TRBJ2-4	CASSVDVPGGIQYF
TRBV6-4	.	TRBJ2-5	CASSDPGVGPYQETQYF
TRBV3-1	TRBD1	TRBJ2-5	CASSDRTGQETQYF
TRBV28	.	TRBJ1-5	CASSPNSNQPQHF
TRBV13	TRBD1	TRBJ1-2	CASSLDRDSAGYTF
TRBV7-3	.	TRBJ2-1	CASSPTTTGNEQFF
TRBV4-1	.	TRBJ2-1	CASSQGRSLAGEQFF
TRBV11-2	.	TRBJ2-7	CASSSRTVYEQYF
TRBV7-9	TRBD1	TRBJ2-1	CASSSFRDRDQNEQFF
TRBV20-1	TRBD2	TRBJ2-7	CSASPGLGAREQYF
TRBV12-3/TRBV12-4	.	TRBJ2-7	CASSRAYEQYF
TRBV5-6	.	TRBJ1-5	CASSLQSGDQPQHF
TRBV7-2	.	TRBJ1-2	CASSQGPTGGYGYTF
TRBV11-2	.	TRBJ2-7	CASSFPSRSEQYF
TRBV9	TRBD1	TRBJ1-1	CASSPGGSEEEAFF